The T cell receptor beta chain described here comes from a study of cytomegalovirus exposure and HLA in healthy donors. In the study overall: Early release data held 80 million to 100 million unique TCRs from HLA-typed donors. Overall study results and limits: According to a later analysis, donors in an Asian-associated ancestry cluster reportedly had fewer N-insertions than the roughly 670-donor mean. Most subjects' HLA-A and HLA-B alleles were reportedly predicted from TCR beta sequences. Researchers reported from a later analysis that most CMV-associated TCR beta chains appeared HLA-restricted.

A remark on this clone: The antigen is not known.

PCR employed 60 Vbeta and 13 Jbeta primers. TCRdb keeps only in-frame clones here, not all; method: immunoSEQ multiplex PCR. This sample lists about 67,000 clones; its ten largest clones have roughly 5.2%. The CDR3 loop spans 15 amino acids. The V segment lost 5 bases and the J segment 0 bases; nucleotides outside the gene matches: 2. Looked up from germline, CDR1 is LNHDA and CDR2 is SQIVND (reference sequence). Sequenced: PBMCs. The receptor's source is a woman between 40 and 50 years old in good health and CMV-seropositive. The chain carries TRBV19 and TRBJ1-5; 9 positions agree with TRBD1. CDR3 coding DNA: TGTGCCAGTAGTCGGACAGGGGATAGCAATCAGCCCCAGCATTTT. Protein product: CASSRTGDSNQPQHF. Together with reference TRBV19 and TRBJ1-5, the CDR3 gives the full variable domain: DGGITQSPKYLFRKEGQNVTLSCEQNLNHDAMYWYRQDPGQGLRLIYYSQIVNDFQKGDIAEGYSVSREKKESFPLTVTSAQKNPTAFYLCASSRTGDSNQPQHFGDGTRLSIL.